Listed below are T cell receptor beta chains from one sample, sequenced in a study of T cell repertoires in cytomegalovirus infection. Their antigen targets remain unknown. TCRdb itself ran the reads through MiXCR, one entry per CDR3 protein. The sample records some 350,000 distinct CDR3 sequences, 34% being singletons. Sample: cultured PBMCs, taken from culture after CMV antigen stimulation. The receptors originated from a human donor in good health (CMV status not recorded). Some clones in this sample may be carry-over from other donors' samples. Both conserved end residues are part of each CDR3. D genes are given only for firm matches. The listing skips clone size in some rows; elsewhere it reads once, few, many or a size class.

J gene	D gene	V gene	clone size	CDR3 protein	CDR3 DNA
TRBJ2-5	-	TRBV6-1	-	CASSEEPRVGETQYF	TGTGCCAGCAGTGAAGAGCCGCGGGTTGGGGAGACCCAGTACTTC
TRBJ2-1	-	TRBV2	-	CASSEERDNEQFF	TGTGCCAGCAGTGAAGAACGAGACAATGAGCAGTTCTTC
TRBJ2-1	-	TRBV23-1	-	CASPPLWREQFF	TGCGCCAGTCCCCCACTATGGCGTGAGCAGTTCTTC
TRBJ2-3	TRBD1	TRBV7-2	-	CASSWDRSTDTQYF	TGTGCCAGCAGCTGGGACAGAAGCACAGATACGCAGTATTTT
TRBJ1-1	TRBD1	TRBV29-1	few	CSASGQAITMNTEAFF	TGCAGCGCTTCCGGACAGGCCATCACCATGAACACTGAAGCTTTCTTT
TRBJ2-7	TRBD2	TRBV7-2	medium-sized	CASSSTSGRGFPYEQYF	TGTGCCAGCAGCTCGACTAGCGGGAGGGGTTTTCCCTACGAGCAGTACTTC
TRBJ1-5	-	TRBV27	-	CASSSVGRLRQPQHF	TGTGCCAGCAGTTCAGTCGGACGGTTACGACAGCCCCAGCATTTT
TRBJ1-1	-	TRBV7-9	-	CASSHMQEDTEAFF	TGTGCCAGCAGCCACATGCAGGAGGACACTGAAGCTTTCTTT
TRBJ2-1	TRBD1	TRBV4-1	-	CASRGTGRDEQFF	TGCGCCAGCAGGGGGACAGGGAGGGATGAGCAGTTCTTC
TRBJ2-5	TRBD2	TRBV4-3	-	CASSPSGGTGETQYF	TGCGCCAGCAGCCCTAGCGGGGGGACGGGAGAGACCCAGTACTTC
TRBJ2-1	TRBD2	TRBV4-2	-	CASSQGLPFGGGNEQFF	TGTGCCAGCAGCCAAGGGCTTCCATTCGGGGGGGGCAATGAGCAGTTCTTC
TRBJ2-1	TRBD2	TRBV11-2	-	CASSSAVSGRALYNEQFF	TGTGCCAGCAGCTCAGCCGTTAGCGGGAGGGCCCTCTACAATGAGCAGTTCTTC
TRBJ2-3	-	TRBV7-9	few	CASSLDRMGTDTQYF	TGTGCCAGCAGCCTGGACCGCATGGGCACAGATACGCAGTATTTT
TRBJ2-5	TRBD1	TRBV6-2/TRBV6-3	-	CASSYWGQGQETQYF	TGTGCCAGCAGTTATTGGGGACAGGGCCAAGAGACCCAGTACTTC
TRBJ1-2	-	TRBV5-1	few	CASSLGGEGSGYGYTF	TGCGCCAGCAGCTTGGGGGGAGAGGGAAGCGGATATGGCTACACCTTC
TRBJ2-7	-	TRBV27	few	CASSRLATPELLSPYEQYF	TGTGCCAGCAGCAGACTCGCGACACCTGAACTACTTAGTCCCTACGAGCAGTACTTC
TRBJ2-1	TRBD2	TRBV27	few	CASSRLAGDVYNEQFF	TGTGCCAGCAGTAGGCTAGCGGGAGACGTCTACAATGAGCAGTTCTTC
TRBJ1-1	TRBD1	TRBV20-1	-	CSAIEPNRGRNTEAFF	TGCAGTGCGATAGAGCCCAACAGGGGTAGGAACACTGAAGCTTTCTTT
TRBJ1-4	-	TRBV5-1	-	CASSLLATNEKLFF	TGCGCCAGCAGCCTTCTAGCAACTAATGAAAAACTGTTTTTT
TRBJ1-1	-	TRBV6-5	-	CASSDTMNTEAFF	TGTGCCAGCTCCGACACGATGAACACTGAAGCTTTCTTT
TRBJ1-2	-	TRBV6-2/TRBV6-3	-	CASRGRNYGYTF	TGTGCCAGCAGGGGGCGGAACTATGGCTACACCTTC
TRBJ2-1	TRBD2	TRBV5-1	-	CASSFGLAGGPREQFF	TGCGCCAGCAGCTTCGGACTAGCGGGAGGGCCAAGGGAGCAGTTCTTC
TRBJ2-7	TRBD2	TRBV18	-	CASSTGFLAGYEQYF	TGTGCCAGCTCAACCGGCTTTCTAGCGGGTTACGAGCAGTACTTC
TRBJ1-5	-	TRBV12-3/TRBV12-4	few	CASSIDSYQPQHF	TGTGCCAGCAGCATAGACAGTTATCAGCCCCAGCATTTT
TRBJ2-1	-	TRBV7-2	-	CASSSPGSSSYNEQFF	TGTGCCAGCAGCTCCCCCGGGAGTAGCTCCTACAATGAGCAGTTCTTC
TRBJ1-1	-	TRBV20-1	few	CSAGGTGGTEAFF	TGCAGTGCTGGAGGGACGGGGGGGACTGAAGCTTTCTTT
TRBJ2-1	-	TRBV28	-	CASAHGRHNEQFF	TGTGCCAGCGCCCACGGGAGACACAATGAGCAGTTCTTC
TRBJ2-3	-	TRBV4-1	-	CASSQVLTLGTDTQYF	TGCGCCAGCAGCCAAGTACTGACCCTTGGGACAGATACGCAGTATTTT
TRBJ2-7	-	TRBV20-1	-	CSAASGAFYEQYF	TGCAGTGCTGCCTCGGGGGCTTTCTACGAGCAGTACTTC
TRBJ2-1	TRBD2	TRBV14	few	CASSRPGLGSYNEQFF	TGTGCCAGCAGCCGTCCGGGACTAGGATCCTACAATGAGCAGTTCTTC
TRBJ1-4	-	TRBV12-3/TRBV12-4	-	CASSLSPGKLFF	TGTGCCAGCAGTTTGAGCCCCGGAAAACTGTTTTTT
TRBJ2-2	TRBD2	TRBV28	-	CATRERENTGELFF	TGTGCCACACGGGAGCGGGAAAACACCGGGGAGCTGTTTTTT
TRBJ2-5	TRBD2	TRBV10-3	-	CAISGLAGAETQYF	TGTGCCATCAGTGGACTAGCGGGAGCAGAGACCCAGTACTTC
TRBJ2-1	TRBD2	TRBV3-1	once	CASSPQEGGPFF	TGTGCCAGCAGCCCCCAGGAGGGAGGGCCGTTCTTC
TRBJ1-1	-	TRBV27	-	CASSLSIVFSEAFF	TGTGCCAGCAGTTTATCCATCGTGTTTTCAGAAGCTTTCTTT
TRBJ2-1	-	TRBV7-2	-	CASSLAPAINEQFF	TGTGCCAGCAGCTTAGCCCCGGCTATCAATGAGCAGTTCTTC
TRBJ2-5	-	TRBV11-2	-	CASSPGLKRETQYF	TGTGCCAGCAGTCCCGGACTGAAGAGGGAGACCCAGTACTTC
TRBJ2-7	-	TRBV5-1	once	CASSGVSYEQYF	TGCGCCAGTTCAGGGGTATCCTACGAGCAGTACTTC
TRBJ2-3	-	TRBV7-7	-	CASSLGPLSLTDTQYF	TGTGCCAGCAGCTTAGGGCCCCTGAGCCTCACAGATACGCAGTATTTT
TRBJ2-5	TRBD2	TRBV19	-	CASSMGLAGEETQYF	TGTGCCAGTAGTATGGGACTAGCGGGAGAAGAGACCCAGTACTTC